Reported below is one TCR beta chain. These data come from a study of blood T cell repertoires in COVID-19. Study overall: Samples came from the United States, Italy and Spain, spanning acute and convalescent COVID-19. PBMCs, B-cell-depleted T cells, or T cells were the source of the cDNA or gDNA that made up the material.

This CDR3 comprises 13 residues. V gave up 4 bases and J gave up 7 bases, with 14 bases separating them. Per germline, CDR1 SGHTA and CDR2 FQGNSA. In the authors' methods: Amplifying reference gene primers gave estimates of nucleated cell counts. TCRdb's copy holds only in-frame clones and misses some; the assay was immunoSEQ multiplex PCR. V and J calls and clone size are those listed in that table; D and trimming were worked out from the DNA. The sample lists about 110,000 clones, roughly 72% occurring once. The chain combines TRBV7-2 with TRBJ2-7; the D is unclear. Sequenced material: peripheral blood. The TCR was taken from an older man with acute or convalescent COVID-19. CDR3 region: CASSSGVYKEQYF. The CDR3 DNA is TGTGCCAGCAGCTCGGGTGTCTACAAGGAGCAGTACTTC.